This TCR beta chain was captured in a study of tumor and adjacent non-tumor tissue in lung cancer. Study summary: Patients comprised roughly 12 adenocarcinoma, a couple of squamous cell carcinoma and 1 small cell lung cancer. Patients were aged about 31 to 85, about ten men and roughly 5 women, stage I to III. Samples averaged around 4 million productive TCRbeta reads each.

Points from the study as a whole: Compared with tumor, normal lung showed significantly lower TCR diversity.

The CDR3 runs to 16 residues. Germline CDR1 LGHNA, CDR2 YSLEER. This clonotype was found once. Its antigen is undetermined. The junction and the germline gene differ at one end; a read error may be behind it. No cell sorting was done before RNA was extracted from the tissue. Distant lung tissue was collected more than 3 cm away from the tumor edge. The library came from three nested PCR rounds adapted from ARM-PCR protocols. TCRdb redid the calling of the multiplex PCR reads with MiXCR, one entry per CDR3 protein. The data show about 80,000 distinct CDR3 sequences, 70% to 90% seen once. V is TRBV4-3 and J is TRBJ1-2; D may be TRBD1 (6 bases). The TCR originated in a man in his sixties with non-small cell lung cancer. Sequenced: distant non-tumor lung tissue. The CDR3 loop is CVSSQDNAGDPYGYTF. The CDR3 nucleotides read TGCGTCAGCAGCCAAGATAACGCAGGGGACCCTTATGGCTACACCTTC.